This entry lists 4 T cell receptor beta chains sequenced from one sample in a study of blood T cell repertoires in COVID-19. Here immunoSEQ multiplex PCR was the method, and the copy in TCRdb shows in-frame clones only, minus some. Altogether under 300,000 clones are present, 80% to 85% being singletons, with the ten largest covering 1.5% to 1.9%. The sample was peripheral blood. The receptors here all came from a woman aged 40 to 50 who had recovered from COVID-19.

This clone is a singleton in its sample. The CDR3 coding sequence is TGTGCCAGCAGCTTCGGGGGAGGGAACACCGGGGAGCTGTTTTTT. Protein product: CASSFGGGNTGELFF. The chain employs TRBV7-9 and TRBJ2-2; maybe TRBD2 (6 bases). Germline assignment: CDR1 SEHNR and CDR2 FQNEAQ (reference sequence). This CDR3 comprises 15 residues. V was clipped by 3 bases and J by 1 base, with 9 bases between them.

The V and J genes are TRBV6-5 and TRBJ1-6; D might be TRBD1 (5 bases). This CDR3 has 15 amino acids. V dropped 4 bases and J dropped 13 bases, with 20 bases sitting between them. Germline V CDR1 and CDR2: MNHEY, SVGAGI. DNA for the CDR3: TGTGCCAGCAGTTCCCGGGGGTATGGGGAAGGGCCCCTCCACTTT. It codes for CASSSRGYGEGPLHF.

The V and J genes are TRBV28 and TRBJ1-2, with D possibly TRBD1 on 5 matching bases. The V gene lost 6 bases and the J gene lost 4 bases, with 15 bases spanning the gap. CDR1 and CDR2 from the germline V gene are MDHEN and SYDVKM. CDR3 size: 14 residues. The CDR3 region is CASSPRGQIYGYTF. The CDR3 DNA reads as TGTGCCAGCAGCCCTAGGGGCCAGATCTATGGCTACACCTTC.

This chain connects TRBV6-6 to TRBJ1-1, with TRBD1 matching 7 bases. The trim removed 0 bases at V and 5 bases at J, leaving 9 bases unmatched. This CDR3 comprises 16 residues. CDR1 MNHNY and CDR2 SVGAGI come from the germline V gene (reference sequence). For the CDR3, the DNA is TGTGCCAGCAGTTACTCGAGTAGGGGGCGGCAGACTGAAGCTTTCTTT. Protein: CASSYSSRGRQTEAFF.